The 13 T cell receptor beta chains below all came from one sample that was sequenced in a study of metastatic and nonmetastatic thyroid tumors (TCRdb year 2020). No treatment had been received by any patient before thyroid surgery. Libraries came from PCR. Data came from an Illumina HiSeq 4000. Using fastp at Q25 and MiXCR, TCRdb reprocessed the public reads and kept productive beta chains. The sample contains approximately 90,000 clones, around 7.8% of them found a single time. In total, the top ten clones hold 8.8% of the sample. Input material: blood. These receptors were taken from a female donor with papillary thyroid cancer or a benign thyroid nodule (not recorded which). Some clones in this sample may be carry-over from other donors' samples.

There are a few counts of this clone. The J gene is TRBJ1-2, the V gene TRBV19; D is uncertain. Germline V gene data show CDR1 as LNHDA and CDR2 as SQIVND (reference sequence). The CDR3 has 12 amino acids. The germline V and J ends were trimmed by 5 bases and 3 bases, with 7 bases remaining between them. The CDR3 sequence: CASSVSDYGYTF. The CDR3 region has the DNA TGTGCCAGTAGTGTCAGCGACTATGGCTACACCTTC.

In its sample, this clone was seen many times. CDR3 in amino acids: CASSLARGPGDGNQPQHF. As DNA, the CDR3 is TGTGCCAGCAGCTTAGCCAGGGGGCCGGGAGATGGCAATCAGCCCCAGCATTTT. J is TRBJ1-5 and V is TRBV7-8; 8 bases are a match to TRBD1. With 0 bases clipped from V and 2 bases from J, the junction kept 9 bases outside the gene matches. Germline V gene lookup returns CDR1 SGHVS and CDR2 FQNEAQ. This CDR3 has 18 residues.

This clone occurred many times. The gene calls are TRBV6-6 and TRBJ1-6; D remains ambiguous. The CDR3 extends over 15 amino acids. Germline V gives CDR1 MNHNY, CDR2 SVGAGI (reference sequence). Trimming cost V 2 bases and J 7 bases, with 12 bases left between them. The CDR3 spells CASSYTGPGNSPLHF. CDR3 sequence (DNA): TGTGCCAGCAGTTACACCGGGCCAGGCAATTCACCCCTCCACTTT.

At least ten counts were recorded for this clone. The rearrangement uses TRBV2 and TRBJ1-6, with D unclear. Germline V gene lookup returns CDR1 SNHLY and CDR2 FYNNEI. The germline V and J ends were trimmed by 6 bases and 10 bases, with 10 bases remaining between them. The CDR3 totals 12 residues. The CDR3 nucleotides read TGTGCCAGCAGCCTAGACAAGTCACCCCTCCACTTT. It specifies CASSLDKSPLHF.

This clone has at least ten counts. The gene calls are TRBV2 and TRBJ1-3; no definite D call. Germline loops: CDR1 SNHLY, CDR2 FYNNEI. This CDR3 region has 15 residues. V gave up 2 bases and J gave up 2 bases, with 10 bases separating them. This CDR3 reads CASSERRGAGNTIYF. CDR3 sequence (DNA): TGTGCCAGCAGTGAAAGGCGGGGAGCTGGAAACACCATATATTTT.

This clone was picked up a small number of times. The junction differs from germline at one of its ends, possibly a read error. The rearrangement joins TRBV6-1 to TRBJ1-1, with D hard to call. CDR1 is MNHNS and CDR2 is SASEGT in the germline V gene. This CDR3 region has 13 residues. CDR3 DNA sequence: TGTGCCAGCAGTGAACAGGATCACACTGAATCTTTCTTT. It yields the protein CASSEQDHTESFF.

This clone was observed many times. The chain joins TRBV30 to TRBJ1-3; the D gene is possibly TRBD1 (5 bases). The germline V gene has CDR1 GTSNPN and CDR2 SVGIG (reference sequence). This CDR3 contains 14 residues. V was pared by 0 bases and J by 4 bases, with 10 bases between. For the CDR3, the DNA is TGTGCCTGGAGTGTAAAGGGGTCCGGAAACACCATATATTTT. Translation: CAWSVKGSGNTIYF.

The gene calls are TRBV13 and TRBJ1-4; D is undetermined. Trimming left V 8 bases short and J 7 bases short, with 8 bases between. In germline, CDR1 is PRHDT, CDR2 FYEKMQ (reference sequence). This CDR3 comprises 11 residues. CDR3 in amino acids: CASGSGEKLFF. The CDR3, as DNA: TGTGCCAGCGGTTCCGGTGAAAAACTGTTTTTT.

The rearrangement joins TRBV10-1 to TRBJ1-1; D not certain. CDR1 and CDR2 (germline): WNHNN, SYGVQD (reference sequence). The ends were cut back, 0 bases at V and 3 bases at J, with 17 bases in the middle. This CDR3 is built from 17 residues. The CDR3 spells CASSESPAWELDTEAFF. CDR3 in DNA: TGCGCCAGCAGTGAGTCTCCGGCCTGGGAGCTGGACACTGAAGCTTTCTTT.

Ten or more counts support this clone. The chain carries TRBV27 and TRBJ2-2; 10 bases fit TRBD1. J gave up 7 bases and V 5 bases, and 13 bases lay outside the gene matches. Germline loops: CDR1 MNHEY, CDR2 SMNVEV (reference sequence). The CDR3 spans 17 residues. The CDR3 protein is CASSTYFSDRGFGELFF. In DNA form, the CDR3 reads TGTGCCAGCAGTACCTACTTTTCGGACAGGGGGTTCGGGGAGCTGTTTTTT.

This clone has only a few counts. A much larger clonotype is one base distant, so this may be a read error. The gene calls are TRBV24-1 and TRBJ1-5, with D possibly TRBD1 on 5 matching bases. The germline gives CDR1 KGHDR, CDR2 SFDVKD. The CDR3 sequence is 13 residues long. V was shortened by 9 bases and J by 2 bases, with 10 bases between the two germline ends. CDR3 in DNA: TGTGCCACCTCGCAGGGTCGCAATCAGCCCCAGCATTTT. Translated: CATSQGRNQPQHF.

This clone was found a few times. The chain couples TRBV6-2 or TRBV6-3 to TRBJ2-5, with TRBD2 identical over 13 bases. CDR3 size: 15 residues. The ends lost 6 bases at V and 4 bases at J; junction bases unmatched: 5. CDR1 MNHEY and CDR2 SVGEGT come from the germline V gene. The CDR3 region has the DNA TGTGCCAGCAGCCTACTAGCGGGGGGGCGAGAGACCCAGTACTTC. This translates into CASSLLAGGRETQYF.

This clone has a count of ten or more. The J gene is TRBJ1-2, the V gene TRBV5-6; TRBD1 might be the D (5 bases). In germline, CDR1 is SGHDT, CDR2 YYEEEE. The CDR3 length is 15 residues. Trimming cost V 0 bases and J 1 base, with 10 bases left between them. This chain's CDR3 is CASSLGPGSNYGYTF. The CDR3 DNA reads as TGTGCCAGCAGCTTGGGTCCAGGGAGTAACTATGGCTACACCTTC.